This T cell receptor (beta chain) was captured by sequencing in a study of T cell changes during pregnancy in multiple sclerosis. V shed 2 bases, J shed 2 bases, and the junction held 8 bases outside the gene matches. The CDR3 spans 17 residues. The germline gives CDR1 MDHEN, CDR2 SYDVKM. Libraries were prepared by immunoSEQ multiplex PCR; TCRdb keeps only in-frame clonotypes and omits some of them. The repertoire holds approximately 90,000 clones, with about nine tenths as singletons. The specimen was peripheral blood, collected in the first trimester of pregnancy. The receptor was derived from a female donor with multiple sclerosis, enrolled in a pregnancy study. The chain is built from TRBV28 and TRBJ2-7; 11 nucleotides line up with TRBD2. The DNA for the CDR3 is TGTGCCAGCAGTTTAGACGTAACTAGCGGGAGTACCTACGAGCAGTACTTC. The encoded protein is CASSLDVTSGSTYEQYF.